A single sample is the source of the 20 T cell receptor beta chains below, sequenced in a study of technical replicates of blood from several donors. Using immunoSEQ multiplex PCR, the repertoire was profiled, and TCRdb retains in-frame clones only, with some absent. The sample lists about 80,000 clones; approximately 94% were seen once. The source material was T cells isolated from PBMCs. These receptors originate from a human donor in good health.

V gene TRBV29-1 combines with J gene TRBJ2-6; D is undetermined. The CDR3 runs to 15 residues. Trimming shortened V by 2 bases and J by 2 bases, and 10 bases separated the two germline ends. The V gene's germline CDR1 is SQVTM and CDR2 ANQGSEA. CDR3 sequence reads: CSVELGRTGANVLTF. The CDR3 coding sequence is TGCAGCGTTGAACTGGGCAGAACTGGGGCCAACGTCCTGACTTTC.

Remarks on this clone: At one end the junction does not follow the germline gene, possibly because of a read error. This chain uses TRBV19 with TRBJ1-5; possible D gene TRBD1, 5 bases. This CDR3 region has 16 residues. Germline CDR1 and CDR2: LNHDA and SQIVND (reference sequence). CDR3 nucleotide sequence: TGTGCCAGCAGTAACAATCCAAGGAGGGGAGGACAGCCCCAGCATTTT. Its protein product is CASSNNPRRGGQPQHF.

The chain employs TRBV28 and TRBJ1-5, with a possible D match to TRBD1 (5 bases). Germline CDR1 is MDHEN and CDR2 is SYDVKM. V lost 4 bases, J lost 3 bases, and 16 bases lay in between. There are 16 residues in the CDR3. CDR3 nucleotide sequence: TGTGCCAGCAGTTCATCTACGGGACTAAACAATCAGCCCCAGCATTTT. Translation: CASSSSTGLNNQPQHF.

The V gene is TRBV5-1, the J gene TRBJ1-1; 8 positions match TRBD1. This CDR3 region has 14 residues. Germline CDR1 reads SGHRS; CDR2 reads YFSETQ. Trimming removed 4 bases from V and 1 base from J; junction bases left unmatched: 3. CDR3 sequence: CASSDGQGNTEAFF. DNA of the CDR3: TGCGCCAGCAGCGACGGACAGGGGAACACTGAAGCTTTCTTT.

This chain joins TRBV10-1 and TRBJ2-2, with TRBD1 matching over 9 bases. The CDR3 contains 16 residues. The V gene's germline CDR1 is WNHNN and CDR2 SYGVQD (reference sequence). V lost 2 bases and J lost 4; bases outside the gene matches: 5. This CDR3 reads CASSEPGTGSTGELFF. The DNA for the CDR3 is TGCGCCAGCAGTGAGCCCGGGACAGGGTCCACCGGGGAGCTGTTTTTT.

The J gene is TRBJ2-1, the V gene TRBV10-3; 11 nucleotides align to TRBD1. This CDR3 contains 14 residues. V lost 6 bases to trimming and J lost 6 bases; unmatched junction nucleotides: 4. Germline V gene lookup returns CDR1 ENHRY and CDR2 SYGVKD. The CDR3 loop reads CAISFGTGGNEQFF. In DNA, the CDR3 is TGTGCCATCAGCTTCGGGACAGGGGGCAATGAGCAGTTCTTC.

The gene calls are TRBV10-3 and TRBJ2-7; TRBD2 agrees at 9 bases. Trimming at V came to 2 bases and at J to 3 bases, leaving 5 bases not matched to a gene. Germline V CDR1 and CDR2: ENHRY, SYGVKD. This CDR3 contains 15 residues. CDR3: CAISESASGDYEQYF. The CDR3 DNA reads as TGTGCCATCAGTGAGAGCGCTAGCGGGGACTACGAGCAGTACTTC.

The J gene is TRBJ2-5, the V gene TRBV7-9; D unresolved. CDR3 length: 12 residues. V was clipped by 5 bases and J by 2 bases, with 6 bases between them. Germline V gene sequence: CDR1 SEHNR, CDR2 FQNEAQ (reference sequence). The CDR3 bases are TGTGCCAGCAGCCAGAAGCAAGAGACCCAGTACTTC. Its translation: CASSQKQETQYF.

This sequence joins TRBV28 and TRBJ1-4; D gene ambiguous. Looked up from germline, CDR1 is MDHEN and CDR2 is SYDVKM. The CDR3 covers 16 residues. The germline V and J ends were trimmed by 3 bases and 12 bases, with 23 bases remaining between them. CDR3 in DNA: TGTGCCAGCAGTTTGTCAACAGACATAGTAATGAAGGAACTGTTTTTT. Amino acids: CASSLSTDIVMKELFF.

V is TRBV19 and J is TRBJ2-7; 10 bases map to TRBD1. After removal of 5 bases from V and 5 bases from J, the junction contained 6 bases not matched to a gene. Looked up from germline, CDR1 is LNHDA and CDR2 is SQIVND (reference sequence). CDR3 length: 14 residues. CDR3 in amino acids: CASSSRDRGNEQYF. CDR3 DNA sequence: TGTGCCAGTAGTTCAAGGGACAGGGGAAACGAGCAGTACTTC.

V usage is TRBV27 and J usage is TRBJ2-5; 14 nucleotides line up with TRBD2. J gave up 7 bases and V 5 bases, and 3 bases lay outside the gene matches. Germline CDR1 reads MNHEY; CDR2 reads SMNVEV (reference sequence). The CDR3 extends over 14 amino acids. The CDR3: CASSLGLAGATQYF. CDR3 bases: TGTGCCAGCAGTCTGGGACTAGCGGGAGCGACCCAGTACTTC.

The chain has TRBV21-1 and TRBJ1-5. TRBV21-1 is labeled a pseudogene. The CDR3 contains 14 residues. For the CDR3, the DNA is TGTGCCAGCAGCAATACAAAGGAGGATCAGCCCCAGCATTTT. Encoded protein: CASSNTKEDQPQHF.

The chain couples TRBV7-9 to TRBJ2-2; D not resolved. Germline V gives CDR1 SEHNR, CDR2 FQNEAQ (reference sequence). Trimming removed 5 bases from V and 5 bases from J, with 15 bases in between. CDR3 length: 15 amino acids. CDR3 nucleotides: TGTGCCAGCAGCCTCCCCTACCCCGAAACCGGGGAGCTGTTTTTT. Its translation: CASSLPYPETGELFF.

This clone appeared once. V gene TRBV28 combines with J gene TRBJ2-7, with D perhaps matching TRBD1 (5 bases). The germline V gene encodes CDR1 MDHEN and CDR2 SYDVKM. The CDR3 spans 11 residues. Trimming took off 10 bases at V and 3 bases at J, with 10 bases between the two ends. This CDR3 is CAIQGLYEQYF. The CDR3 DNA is TGTGCCATTCAGGGTCTCTACGAGCAGTACTTC.

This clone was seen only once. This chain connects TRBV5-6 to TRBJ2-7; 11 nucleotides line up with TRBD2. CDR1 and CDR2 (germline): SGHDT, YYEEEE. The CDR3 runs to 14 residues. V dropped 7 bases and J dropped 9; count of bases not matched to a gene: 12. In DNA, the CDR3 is TGTGCCAGCTTTACTAGCGGGAGCATTAGGGTGCAGTACTTC. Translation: CASFTSGSIRVQYF.

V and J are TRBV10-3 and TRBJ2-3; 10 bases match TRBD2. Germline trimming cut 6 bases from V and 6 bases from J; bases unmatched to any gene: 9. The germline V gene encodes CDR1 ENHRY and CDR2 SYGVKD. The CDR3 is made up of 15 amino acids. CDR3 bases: TGTGCCATCAGACTATCTAGCGGGAGATCGGATACGCAGTATTTT. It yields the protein CAIRLSSGRSDTQYF.

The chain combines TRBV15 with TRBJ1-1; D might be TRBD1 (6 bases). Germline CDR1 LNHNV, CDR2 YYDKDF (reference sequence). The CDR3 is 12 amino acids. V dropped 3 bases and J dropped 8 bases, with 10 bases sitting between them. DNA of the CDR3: TGTGCCACCAGCAGCGCGCAGGGGGAAGCTTTCTTT. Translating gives CATSSAQGEAFF.

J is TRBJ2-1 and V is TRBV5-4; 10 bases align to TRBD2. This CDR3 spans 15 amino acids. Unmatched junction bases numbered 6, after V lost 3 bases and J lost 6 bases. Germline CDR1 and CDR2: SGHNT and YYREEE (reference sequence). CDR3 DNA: TGTGCCAGCAGCTCGCTAGCGGGAGCCATCAATGAGCAGTTCTTC. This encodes CASSSLAGAINEQFF.

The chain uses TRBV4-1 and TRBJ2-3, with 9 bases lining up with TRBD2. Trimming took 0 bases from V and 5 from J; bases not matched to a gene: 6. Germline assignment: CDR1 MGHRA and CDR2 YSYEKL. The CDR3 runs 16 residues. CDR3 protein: CASSQEPSGRKDTQYF. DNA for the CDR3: TGCGCCAGCAGCCAAGAGCCCAGCGGGAGGAAAGATACGCAGTATTTT.

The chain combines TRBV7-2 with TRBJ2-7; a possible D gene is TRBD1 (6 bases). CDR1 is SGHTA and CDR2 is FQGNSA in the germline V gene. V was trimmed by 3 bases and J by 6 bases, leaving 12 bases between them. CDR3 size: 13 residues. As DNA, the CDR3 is TGTGCCAGCAGCTTCAGACAGGAACTCGAGCAGTACTTC. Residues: CASSFRQELEQYF. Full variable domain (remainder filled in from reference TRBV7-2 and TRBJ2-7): GAGVSQSPSNKVTEKGKDVELRCDPISGHTALYWYRQSLGQGLEFLIYFQGNSAPDKSGLPSDRFSAERTGGSVSTLTIQRTQQEDSAVYLCASSFRQELEQYFGPGTRLTVT.